This T cell receptor (beta chain) was sequenced during a study of shared clonotypes between healthy human individuals. Sequenced by immunoSEQ multiplex PCR; TCRdb stores in-frame clones only, minus some. This sample has roughly 2.6 million clones; more than 80% occur once, and the top ten carry under 0.15%. Trimming cost V 8 bases and J 2 bases, with 11 bases left between them. Germline values: CDR1 ENHRY, CDR2 SYGVKD. CDR3 length: 13 residues. The chain uses TRBV10-3 and TRBJ2-3; unclear D gene. Sequenced material: naive CD4+ T cells sorted from blood. Subset described: CD45RA+ positively selected. The TCR was taken from a young man in good health. The CDR3 loop reads CAIGRTPTDTQYF. CDR3 nucleotide sequence: TGTGCCATCGGTAGGACGCCCACAGATACGCAGTATTTT.